These 7 T cell receptor beta chains came from one sample sequenced in a study of blood T cell repertoires in COVID-19. Profiling relied on immunoSEQ multiplex PCR, and the TCRdb table lists in-frame clones only, not all of them. The table has about 290,000 clones, 75% to 90% seen once; the top ten hold 1.7%. The sample was PBMCs or T cells enriched from blood (not recorded which). The receptors shown here come from a woman aged 40 to 50 who had recovered from COVID-19.

The CDR3 DNA follows: TGTGCCAGCAGTGAAGGCGATACTATGTTAGGCTACACCTTC. It yields the protein CASSEGDTMLGYTF. This chain links TRBV2 with TRBJ1-2; D unresolved. Germline CDR1 is SNHLY and CDR2 is FYNNEI. The CDR3 is 14 residues long. V was clipped by 1 base and J by 8 bases, with 14 bases between them.

The rearrangement joins TRBV12-5 to TRBJ2-2, with TRBD2 matching 9 bases. The germline V gene encodes CDR1 LGHNT and CDR2 FRNRAP. The junction had 5 bases not matched to a gene; V was cut back by 1 base and J by 2 bases. The CDR3 runs 17 residues. The CDR3 sequence: CASGLALAGRNTGELFF. CDR3 in DNA: TGTGCTAGTGGTTTGGCCCTAGCGGGGAGAAACACCGGGGAGCTGTTTTTT.

The chain combines TRBV12-5 with TRBJ2-2; D remains unclear. The CDR3 consists of 12 residues. The V end was cut by 7 bases, the J end by 6 bases, with 9 bases between. Germline CDR1 LGHNT, CDR2 FRNRAP. The CDR3 DNA sequence: TGTGCTAGTGTGCGGCCTCCCGGGGAGCTGTTTTTT. Amino acid sequence: CASVRPPGELFF. The entire variable domain, with the rest obtained from reference TRBV12-5 and TRBJ2-2, is as follows: DARVTQTPRHKVTEMGQEVTMRCQPILGHNTVFWYRQTMMQGLELLAYFRNRAPLDDSGMPKDRFSAEMPDATLATLKIQPSEPRDSAVYFCASVRPPGELFFGEGSRLTVL.

This rearrangement joins TRBV27 to TRBJ1-1; 8 bases line up with TRBD1. V dropped 2 bases and J dropped 0; count of bases not matched to a gene: 8. Germline CDR1 reads MNHEY; CDR2 reads SMNVEV (reference sequence). This CDR3 is 17 amino acids long. CDR3 DNA sequence: TGTGCCAGCAGTTTAATTGGGACAGGCAGGGTGAACACTGAAGCTTTCTTT. Translating gives CASSLIGTGRVNTEAFF.

The J gene is TRBJ2-4, the V gene TRBV4-1; 11 bases are a match to TRBD1. Unmatched junction bases numbered 8, after V lost 4 bases and J lost 0 bases. This CDR3 contains 18 residues. Per the germline V gene, CDR1 is MGHRA and CDR2 is YSYEKL. DNA for the CDR3: TGCGCCAGCAGCCCCTCGGGACAGGGGGTTAGAGCCAAAAACATTCAGTACTTC. It yields the protein CASSPSGQGVRAKNIQYF.

The chain is built from TRBV6-1 and TRBJ1-1; D unclear. The CDR3 is 14 amino acids. CDR1 is MNHNS, CDR2 SASEGT, per germline. V lost 3 bases, J lost 0 bases, and 8 bases lay in between. The CDR3 DNA follows: TGTGCCAGCAGTGAGATTGGAGTGAACACTGAAGCTTTCTTT. It is translated as CASSEIGVNTEAFF.

The rearrangement links TRBV4-3 to TRBJ2-3; 7 bases align to TRBD2. The ends lost 1 base at V and 2 bases at J; junction bases unmatched: 6. This CDR3 spans 16 amino acids. The germline V gene encodes CDR1 LGHNA and CDR2 YSLEER. The CDR3 sequence is CASSQVGAGNTDTQYF. DNA for the CDR3: TGCGCCAGCAGCCAAGTCGGAGCGGGGAACACAGATACGCAGTATTTT.